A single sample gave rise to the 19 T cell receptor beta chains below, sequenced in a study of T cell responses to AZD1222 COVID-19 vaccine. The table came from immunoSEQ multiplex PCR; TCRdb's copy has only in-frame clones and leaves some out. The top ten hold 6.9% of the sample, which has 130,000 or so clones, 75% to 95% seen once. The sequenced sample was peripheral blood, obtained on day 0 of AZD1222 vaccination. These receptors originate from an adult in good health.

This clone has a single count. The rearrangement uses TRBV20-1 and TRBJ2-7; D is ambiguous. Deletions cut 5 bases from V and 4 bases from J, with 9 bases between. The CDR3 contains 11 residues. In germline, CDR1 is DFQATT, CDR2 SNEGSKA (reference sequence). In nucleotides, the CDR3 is TGCAGTGCTGATTGGCAGTACGAGCAGTACTTC. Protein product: CSADWQYEQYF.

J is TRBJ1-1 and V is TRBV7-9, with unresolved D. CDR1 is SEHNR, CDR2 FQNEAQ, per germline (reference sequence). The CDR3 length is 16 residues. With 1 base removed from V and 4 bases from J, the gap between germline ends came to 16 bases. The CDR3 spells CASSLESSLYGTEAFF. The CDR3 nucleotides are TGTGCCAGCAGCTTAGAATCCAGCCTCTATGGCACTGAAGCTTTCTTT.

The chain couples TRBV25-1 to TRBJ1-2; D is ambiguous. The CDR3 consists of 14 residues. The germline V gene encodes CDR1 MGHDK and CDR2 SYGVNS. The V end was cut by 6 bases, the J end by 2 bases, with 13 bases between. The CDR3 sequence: CASREPGRNYGYTF. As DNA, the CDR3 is TGTGCCAGCAGGGAGCCTGGGAGGAACTATGGCTACACCTTC.

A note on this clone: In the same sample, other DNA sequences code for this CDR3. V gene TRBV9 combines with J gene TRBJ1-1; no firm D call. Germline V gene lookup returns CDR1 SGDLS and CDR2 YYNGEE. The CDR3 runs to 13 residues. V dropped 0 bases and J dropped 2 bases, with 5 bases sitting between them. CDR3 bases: TGTGCCAGCAGCGTAGGGAGCAACACTGAAGCTTTCTTT. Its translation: CASSVGSNTEAFF.

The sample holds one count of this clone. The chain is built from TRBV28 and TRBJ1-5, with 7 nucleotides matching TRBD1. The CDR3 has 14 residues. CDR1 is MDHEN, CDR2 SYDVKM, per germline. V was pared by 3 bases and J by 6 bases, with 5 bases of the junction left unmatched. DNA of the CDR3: TGTGCCAGCAGTTTCAGGGGGTACGGTCAGCCCCAGCATTTT. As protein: CASSFRGYGQPQHF.

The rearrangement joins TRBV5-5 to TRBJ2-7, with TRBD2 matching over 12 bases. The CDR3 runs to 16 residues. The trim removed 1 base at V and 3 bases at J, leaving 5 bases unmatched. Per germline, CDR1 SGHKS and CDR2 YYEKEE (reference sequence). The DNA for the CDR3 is TGTGCCAGCAGCTTGACACTAGCGGGGGGATTCTACGAGCAGTACTTC. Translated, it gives CASSLTLAGGFYEQYF. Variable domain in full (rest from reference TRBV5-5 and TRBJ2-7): DAGVTQSPTHLIKTRGQQVTLRCSPISGHKSVSWYQQVLGQGPQFIFQYYEKEERGRGNFPDRFSARQFPNYSSELNVNALLLGDSALYLCASSLTLAGGFYEQYFGPGTRLTVT.

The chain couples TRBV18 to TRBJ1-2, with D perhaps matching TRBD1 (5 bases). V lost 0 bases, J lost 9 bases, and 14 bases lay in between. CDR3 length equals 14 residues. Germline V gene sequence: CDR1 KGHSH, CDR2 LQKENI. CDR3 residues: CASSPPSLGERYTF. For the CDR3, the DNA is TGTGCCAGCTCACCACCTTCCTTAGGGGAGCGCTACACCTTC.

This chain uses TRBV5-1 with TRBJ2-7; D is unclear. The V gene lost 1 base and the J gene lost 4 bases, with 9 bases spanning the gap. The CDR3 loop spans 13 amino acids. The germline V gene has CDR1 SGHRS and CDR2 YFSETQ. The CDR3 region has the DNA TGCGCCAGCAGCTTGCGGTTGGGTTACGAGCAGTACTTC. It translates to CASSLRLGYEQYF.

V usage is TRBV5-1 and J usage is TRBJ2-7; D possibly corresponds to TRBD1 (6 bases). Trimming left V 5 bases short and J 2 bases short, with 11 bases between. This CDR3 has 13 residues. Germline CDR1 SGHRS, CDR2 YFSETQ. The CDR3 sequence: CASRWDKTYEQYF. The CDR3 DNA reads TGCGCCAGCAGATGGGACAAAACCTACGAGCAGTACTTC.

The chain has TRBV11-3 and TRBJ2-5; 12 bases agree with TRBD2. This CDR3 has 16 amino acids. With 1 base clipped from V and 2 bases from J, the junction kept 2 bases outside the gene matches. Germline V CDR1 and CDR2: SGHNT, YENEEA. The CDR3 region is CASSLASGGVQETQYF. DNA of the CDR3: TGTGCCAGCAGCTTAGCTAGCGGGGGGGTACAAGAGACCCAGTACTTC.

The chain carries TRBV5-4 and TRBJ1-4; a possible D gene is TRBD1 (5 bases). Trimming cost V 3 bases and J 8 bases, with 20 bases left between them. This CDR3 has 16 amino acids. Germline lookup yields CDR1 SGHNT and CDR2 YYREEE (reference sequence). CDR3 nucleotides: TGTGCCAGCAGCTCCCGCCAAGGGGAGAGTGGAGAAAAACTGTTTTTT. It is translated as CASSSRQGESGEKLFF.

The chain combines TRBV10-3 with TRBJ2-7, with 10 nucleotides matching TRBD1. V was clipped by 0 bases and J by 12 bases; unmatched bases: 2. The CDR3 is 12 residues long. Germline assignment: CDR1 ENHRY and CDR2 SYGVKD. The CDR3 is CAISESGQGLYF. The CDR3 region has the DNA TGTGCCATCAGTGAGTCGGGACAGGGGTTGTACTTC.

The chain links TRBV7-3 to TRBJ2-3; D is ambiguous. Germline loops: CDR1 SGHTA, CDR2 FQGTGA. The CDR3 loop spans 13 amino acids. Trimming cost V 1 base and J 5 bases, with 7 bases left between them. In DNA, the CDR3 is TGTGCCAGCAGCTTAAATAACAAAGATACGCAGTATTTT. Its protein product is CASSLNNKDTQYF.

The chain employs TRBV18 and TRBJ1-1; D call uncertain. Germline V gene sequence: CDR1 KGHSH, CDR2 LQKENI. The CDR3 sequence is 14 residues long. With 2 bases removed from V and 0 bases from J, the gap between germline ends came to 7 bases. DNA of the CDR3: TGTGCCAGCTCACCAACGGGGATGAACACTGAAGCTTTCTTT. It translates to CASSPTGMNTEAFF.

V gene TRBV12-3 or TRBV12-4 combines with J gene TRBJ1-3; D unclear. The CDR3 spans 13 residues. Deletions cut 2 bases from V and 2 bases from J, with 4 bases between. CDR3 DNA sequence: TGTGCCAGCAGTTTATTCGCTGGAAACACCATATATTTT. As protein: CASSLFAGNTIYF.

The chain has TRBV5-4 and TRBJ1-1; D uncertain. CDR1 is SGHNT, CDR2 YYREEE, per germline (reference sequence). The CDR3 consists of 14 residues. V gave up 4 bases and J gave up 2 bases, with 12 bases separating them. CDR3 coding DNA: TGTGCCAGCAGCCCGGCCGGGGAAAACACTGAAGCTTTCTTT. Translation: CASSPAGENTEAFF. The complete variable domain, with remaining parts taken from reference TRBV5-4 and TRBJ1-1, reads ETGVTQSPTHLIKTRGQQVTLRCSSQSGHNTVSWYQQALGQGPQFIFQYYREEENGRGNFPPRFSGLQFPNYSSELNVNALELDDSALYLCASSPAGENTEAFFGQGTRLTVV.

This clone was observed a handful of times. CDR3 region: CASSDRADTGELFF. The CDR3 bases are TGTGCCAGCAGTGATCGGGCCGACACCGGGGAGCTGTTTTTT. This rearrangement joins TRBV6-4 to TRBJ2-2; D gene uncertain. Germline V lookup: CDR1 MRHNA, CDR2 SNTAGT. Trimming removed 3 bases from V and 3 bases from J, with 8 bases in between. The CDR3 is 14 amino acids.

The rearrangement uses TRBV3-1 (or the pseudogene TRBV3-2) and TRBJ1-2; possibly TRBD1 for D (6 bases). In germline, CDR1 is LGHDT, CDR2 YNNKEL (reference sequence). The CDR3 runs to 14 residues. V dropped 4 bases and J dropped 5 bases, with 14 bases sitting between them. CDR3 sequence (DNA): TGTGCCAGCAGCCCCTTCTCGGACAGTTATGGCTACACCTTC. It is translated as CASSPFSDSYGYTF.

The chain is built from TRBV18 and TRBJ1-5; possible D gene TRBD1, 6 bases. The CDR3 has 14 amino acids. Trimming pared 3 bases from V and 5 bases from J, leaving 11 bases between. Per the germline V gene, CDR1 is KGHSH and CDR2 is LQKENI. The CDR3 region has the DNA TGTGCCAGCTCACCTGCAGGGGTGGATCAGCCCCAGCATTTT. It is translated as CASSPAGVDQPQHF. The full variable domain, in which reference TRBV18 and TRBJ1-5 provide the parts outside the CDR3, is NAGVMQNPRHLVRRRGQEARLRCSPMKGHSHVYWYRQLPEEGLKFMVYLQKENIIDESGMPKERFSAEFPKEGPSILRIQQVVRGDSAAYFCASSPAGVDQPQHFGDGTRLSIL.